This TCR beta chain was obtained from a study of T cells in Graves' hyperthyroidism and ophthalmopathy. Germline loops: CDR1 SGHAT, CDR2 FQNNGV. The CDR3 has 13 residues. Deletions cut 3 bases from V and 4 bases from J, with 10 bases between. Patients between 18 and 65 years old had hyperthyroidism, newly diagnosed and lasting under 2 months. Each diagnosis was grounded in clinical symptoms, serum thyroxine and TRAb, thyroid ultrasound, and orbital computed tomography. Amplified TCR beta CDR3 regions came from RNA transcripts. The HTBI primer set drove a first-round RT-PCR of the TCR CDR3. TCRdb analysed the multiplex PCR reads with MiXCR anew, one entry per CDR3 protein. The sample includes 460,000 or so distinct CDR3 sequences, around 15% of them seen just once. In this sample, this clonotype turned up many times.

The chain recombines TRBV11-2 with TRBJ2-7, with D perhaps being TRBD1 or TRBD2 (5 bases each). The TCR comes from a woman in her late teens or twenties with Graves' hyperthyroidism. The material sequenced was blood. DNA for the CDR3: TGTGCCAGCAGCTTGGGGGTTGGGTACGAGCAGTACGTC. It yields the protein CASSLGVGYEQYV.